This T cell receptor (beta chain) came from a study of early T cells in non-severe SARS-CoV-2 infection (dated by TCRdb to the early 2020s). With regard to the full study: TCR sequencing used bulk RNA from unsorted whole blood, so alpha and beta chains could not be paired. On the study overall, not on this receptor specifically: VDJdb matching was skewed toward anti-spike CD8 responses and likely underestimated virus-specific expansions by missing private and CD4 specificities.

This clonotype appeared many times. What antigen it recognizes has not been identified. One end of the junction varies from germline; a read error may be responsible. Receptors were amplified or captured by 5' RACE. This sample was sequenced with a NextSeq 500. Unique molecular identifiers were attached to individual cDNA molecules in the TCR library protocol so that sequencing error and PCR bias could be corrected. Both TCR alpha and beta chains were sequenced, and tight co-correlation was observed between alpha and beta sequence abundances in each sample. The original methods were these. Decombinator V4 was used to annotate TCR sequences for V gene, J gene and CDR3. Expanded TCRs were defined as changing significantly between any two time points under a Poisson model with p below 0.0001. TCR abundances were normalised to the total number of TCRs sequenced per sample and were expressed as counts per million. MAIT TCRs were defined by TRAV1-2 paired with TRAJ12, TRAJ20 or TRAJ33, and iNKT TCRs by TRAV10 paired with TRAJ18. VDJdb, accessed 1 November 2021, was searched for CMV, EBV and SARS-CoV-2 annotated TCRs, with TCRs annotated for multiple antigens excluded. The public sequencing data were trimmed at Q25 with fastp and processed into clonotypes with MiXCR by TCRdb, which kept only in-frame beta chains. Identical CDR3 proteins give one entry, which carries the most common genes and DNA. The V and J calls and clone size are TCRdb's, not the authors'. In all, the sample holds more than 90,000 distinct CDR3 sequences, and approximately 13% of those were seen once. Of the sample, around 2% is held by the ten largest clones.

From cysteine to phenylalanine, the CDR3 is 16 amino acids long. Of the read, only the CDR3 DNA is kept; its 48 bases are in frame from base 1. According to the germline V gene, CDR1 reads MDHEN and CDR2 reads SYDVKM. The study was a case-control design nested within a healthcare worker cohort in London, UK, with weekly nasopharyngeal swab PCR tests and blood sampling. Between 23 and 31 March 2020, the week of the UK lockdown, healthcare workers were enrolled and then followed up weekly for as long as 16 weeks. The sequenced material came from whole blood. The chain joins TRBV28 to TRBJ2-6, with the D call perhaps TRBD1 or TRBD2, each one matching 5 bases. This clonotype originated in an adult who was a healthcare worker with PCR-confirmed SARS-CoV-2 infection or an uninfected control (not recorded which). The DNA sequence follows: TGTGCCAGCAGAACTCACCGGGGCTCTGGGGCCAACGTCCTGATTTTC. This sequence encodes CASRTHRGSGANVLIF.